The 10 T cell receptor beta chains listed next were all sequenced from one sample in a study of blood T cell repertoires in COVID-19. Sequenced by immunoSEQ multiplex PCR; TCRdb stores in-frame clones only, minus some. The sample lists some 510,000 clones, approximately 87% occurring once. The sample taken for sequencing was PBMCs or T cells enriched from blood (not recorded which). Receptor source: a woman in her thirties or forties who had recovered from COVID-19.

This chain links TRBV19 with TRBJ1-6, with D perhaps matching TRBD1 (6 bases). CDR3 length: 13 amino acids. The germline gives CDR1 LNHDA, CDR2 SQIVND (reference sequence). V lost 6 bases and J 9 bases, leaving 12 bases between the germline ends. Here the CDR3 DNA reads TGTGCCAGTAGCCCAGGGGTATCTTCACCCCTCCACTTT. Amino acid sequence: CASSPGVSSPLHF.

The rearrangement joins TRBV4-3 to TRBJ1-2; TRBD1 might be the D (5 bases). This CDR3 is 18 amino acids long. The germline V and J ends were trimmed by 0 bases and 4 bases, with 21 bases remaining between them. Germline lookup yields CDR1 LGHNA and CDR2 YSLEER. The CDR3 coding sequence is TGCGCCAGCAGCCAAGATTTCGCTGCGACAGACACCGGCTATGGCTACACCTTC. Protein: CASSQDFAATDTGYGYTF.

The genes are TRBV9 and TRBJ2-2, with unresolved D. There are 14 residues in the CDR3. V was pared by 0 bases and J by 7 bases, with 10 bases between. Germline assignment: CDR1 SGDLS and CDR2 YYNGEE. CDR3 loop: CASSVGGRYGELFF. The CDR3 bases are TGTGCCAGCAGCGTAGGCGGTCGGTACGGGGAGCTGTTTTTT.

The chain combines TRBV4-1 with TRBJ1-3; 7 nucleotides agree with TRBD1. Per germline, CDR1 MGHRA and CDR2 YSYEKL. J gave up 2 bases and V 2 bases, and 9 bases lay outside the gene matches. This CDR3 comprises 17 residues. CDR3 bases: TGCGCCAGCAGCCAACGCACCCGACAGGGAACTGGAAACACCATATATTTT. As protein: CASSQRTRQGTGNTIYF.

This sequence joins TRBV29-1 and TRBJ1-1; maybe TRBD1 (5 bases). Germline CDR1 reads SQVTM; CDR2 reads ANQGSEA. The CDR3 runs 12 residues. V was shortened by 4 bases and J by 4 bases, with 10 bases between the two germline ends. The CDR3 region is CSVVGGGTEAFF. Here the CDR3 DNA reads TGCAGCGTTGTTGGGGGGGGCACTGAAGCTTTCTTT.

The rearrangement uses TRBV30 and TRBJ1-1; D is perhaps TRBD1 (5 bases). This CDR3 has 13 amino acids. V shed 0 bases and J shed 7 bases, with 12 bases lying between them. CDR1 is GTSNPN and CDR2 is SVGIG in the germline V gene (reference sequence). CDR3 DNA sequence: TGTGCCTGGAGTGTGTTAGGGGAGGATGAAGCTTTCTTT. Protein: CAWSVLGEDEAFF.

The chain is built from TRBV10-1 and TRBJ1-4; no clear D gene. CDR3 length: 15 residues. V dropped 3 bases and J dropped 6 bases, with 14 bases sitting between them. In germline, CDR1 is WNHNN, CDR2 SYGVQD (reference sequence). Written as DNA, the CDR3 is TGCGCCAGCAGTGACTCGTCCTCGGGAGATGAAAAACTGTTTTTT. It encodes CASSDSSSGDEKLFF.

This CDR3 reads CASSSWSDGGEKLFF. CDR3 nucleotide sequence: TGTGCCAGCAGTTCCTGGTCCGACGGAGGGGAAAAACTGTTTTTT. This sequence joins TRBV5-4 and TRBJ1-4; no clear D. The CDR3 is 15 amino acids. V was clipped by 5 bases and J by 8 bases, with 19 bases between them. Germline CDR1 SGHNT, CDR2 YYREEE (reference sequence). Full variable domain (rest looked up from reference TRBV5-4 and TRBJ1-4): ETGVTQSPTHLIKTRGQQVTLRCSSQSGHNTVSWYQQALGQGPQFIFQYYREEENGRGNFPPRFSGLQFPNYSSELNVNALELDDSALYLCASSSWSDGGEKLFFGSGTQLSVL.

This chain links TRBV5-1 with TRBJ2-3; 8 bases fit TRBD2. CDR3 size: 18 residues. Losses at the gene ends were 4 bases for V and 9 bases for J; bases not matched to a gene: 22. Germline V gene lookup returns CDR1 SGHRS and CDR2 YFSETQ. The CDR3 nucleotides read TGCGCCAGCAGCGGAGCGGGAAGCGGGAGTTGGCTGAGGGGCACGCAGTATTTT. It specifies CASSGAGSGSWLRGTQYF.

The chain carries TRBV7-6 and TRBJ2-1; TRBD2 matches at 12 bases. Germline CDR1 reads SGHVS; CDR2 reads FNYEAQ. The CDR3 covers 15 residues. With V trimmed by 2 bases and J by 7 bases, 3 bases remained unmatched. The CDR3 nucleotides read TGTGCCAGCAGCTTAATCACTAGCGGGAGGAATGAGCAGTTCTTC. It translates to CASSLITSGRNEQFF.